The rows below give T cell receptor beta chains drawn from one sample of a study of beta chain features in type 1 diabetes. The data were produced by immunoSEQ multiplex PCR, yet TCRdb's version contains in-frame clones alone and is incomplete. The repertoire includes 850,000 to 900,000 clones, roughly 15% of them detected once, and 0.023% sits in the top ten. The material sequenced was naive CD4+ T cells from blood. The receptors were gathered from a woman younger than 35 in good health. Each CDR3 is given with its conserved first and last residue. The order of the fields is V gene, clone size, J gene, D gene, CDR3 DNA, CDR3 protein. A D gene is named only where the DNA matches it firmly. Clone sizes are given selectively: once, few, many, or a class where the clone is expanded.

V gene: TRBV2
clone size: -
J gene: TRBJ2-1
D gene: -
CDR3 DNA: TGTGCCAGCCAAGATCCGTACAATGAGCAGTTCTTC
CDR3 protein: CASQDPYNEQFF

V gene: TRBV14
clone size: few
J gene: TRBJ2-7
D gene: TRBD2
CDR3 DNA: TGTGCCAGCAGCCAGAAAATCGGGACTAGCTCCTACGAGCAGTACTTC
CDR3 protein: CASSQKIGTSSYEQYF

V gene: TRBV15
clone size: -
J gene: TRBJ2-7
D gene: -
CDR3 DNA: TGTGCCACCAGCACACGACATGGGACCCGCCCCGACGAGCAGTACTTC
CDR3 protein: CATSTRHGTRPDEQYF

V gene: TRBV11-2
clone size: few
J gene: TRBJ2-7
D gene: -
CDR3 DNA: TGTGCCAGCAGCTTGACGGGGTACGAGCAGTACTTC
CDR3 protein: CASSLTGYEQYF

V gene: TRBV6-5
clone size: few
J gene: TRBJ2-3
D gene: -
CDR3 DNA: TGTGCCAGCAGTTACTGGGACGGCACAGATACGCAGTATTTT
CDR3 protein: CASSYWDGTDTQYF

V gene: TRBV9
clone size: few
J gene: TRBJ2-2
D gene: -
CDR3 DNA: TGTGCCAGCAGCGTACTCCCGGGCGGGGAGCTGTTTTTT
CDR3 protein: CASSVLPGGELFF

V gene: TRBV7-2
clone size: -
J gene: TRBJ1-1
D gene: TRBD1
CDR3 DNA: TGTGCCAGCAGCTCGACAGGGGCCAACACTGAAGCTTTCTTT
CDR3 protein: CASSSTGANTEAFF

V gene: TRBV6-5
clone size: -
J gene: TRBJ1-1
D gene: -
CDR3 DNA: TGTGCCAGCAGCGGCCGTGTTACTGAAGCTTTCTTT
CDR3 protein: CASSGRVTEAFF

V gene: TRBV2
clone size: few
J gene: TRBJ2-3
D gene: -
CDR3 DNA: TGTGCCAGCAGTTTTACACCGACAGATACGCAGTATTTT
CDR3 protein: CASSFTPTDTQYF

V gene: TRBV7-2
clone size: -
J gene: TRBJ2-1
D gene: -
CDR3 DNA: TGTGCCAGCAGCCCAAAGGACAAGGTCTACAATGAGCAGTTCTTC
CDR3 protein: CASSPKDKVYNEQFF

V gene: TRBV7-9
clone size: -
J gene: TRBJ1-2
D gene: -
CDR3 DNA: TGTGCCAGCAGCCTAGGGGCAAACTATGGCTACACCTTC
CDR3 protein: CASSLGANYGYTF

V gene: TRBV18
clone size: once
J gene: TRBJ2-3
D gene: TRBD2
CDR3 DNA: TGTGCCAGCTCACTGTCAACTAGCGGGAGTGGAGATACGCAGTATTTT
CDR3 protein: CASSLSTSGSGDTQYF

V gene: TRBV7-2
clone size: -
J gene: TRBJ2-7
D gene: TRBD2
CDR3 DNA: TGTGCCAGCAGCCGTAGGACTAGCGGAGTATACGAGCAGTACTTC
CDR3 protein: CASSRRTSGVYEQYF

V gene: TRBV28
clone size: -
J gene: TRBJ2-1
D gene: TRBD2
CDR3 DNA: TGTGCCAGCAGTTTATCGTTCGCGGGAGGTGACAATGAGCAGTTCTTC
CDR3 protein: CASSLSFAGGDNEQFF

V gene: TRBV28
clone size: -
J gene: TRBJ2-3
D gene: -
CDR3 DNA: TGTGCCAGCGGGGCGAGCGGGTACACAGATACGCAGTATTTT
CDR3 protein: CASGASGYTDTQYF

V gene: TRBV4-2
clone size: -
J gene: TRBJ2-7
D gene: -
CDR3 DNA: TGTGCCAGCAGCCAAGATGGTTACGGGATCTACGAGCAGTACTTC
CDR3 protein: CASSQDGYGIYEQYF

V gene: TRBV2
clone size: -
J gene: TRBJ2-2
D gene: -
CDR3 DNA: TGTGCCAGCACGAAATCCGGAGTACCCACCGGGGAGCTGTTTTTT
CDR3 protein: CASTKSGVPTGELFF

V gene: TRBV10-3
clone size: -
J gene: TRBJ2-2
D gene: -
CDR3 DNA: TGTGCCATCAGTTTTAGCGCCGGGGAGCTGTTTTTT
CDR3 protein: CAISFSAGELFF

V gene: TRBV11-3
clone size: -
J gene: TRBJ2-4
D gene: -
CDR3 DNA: TGTGCCAGTCAGGGCAAAAACATTCAGTACTTC
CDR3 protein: CASQGKNIQYF

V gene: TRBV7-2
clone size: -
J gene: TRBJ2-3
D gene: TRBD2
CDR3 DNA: TGTGCCAGCAGCTTAGTGCCTCTAGCGGGAGGCACAGATACGCAGTATTTT
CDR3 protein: CASSLVPLAGGTDTQYF

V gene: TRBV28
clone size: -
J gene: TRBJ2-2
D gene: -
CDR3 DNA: TGTGCCAGCGGTGGTGGGGGGCGAGACACCGGGGAGCTGTTTTTT
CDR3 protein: CASGGGGRDTGELFF

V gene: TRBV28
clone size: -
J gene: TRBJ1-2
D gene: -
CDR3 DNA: TGTGCCAGCCGTACCGGGGGTGGGGACTATGGCTACACCTTC
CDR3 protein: CASRTGGGDYGYTF

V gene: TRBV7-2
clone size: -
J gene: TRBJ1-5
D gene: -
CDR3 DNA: TGTGCCAGCAGCTTCGACCAGGGACAGCCCCAGCATTTT
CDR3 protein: CASSFDQGQPQHF

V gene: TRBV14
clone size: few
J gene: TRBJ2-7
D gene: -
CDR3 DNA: TGTGCCAGCAGCCAAGGGTCTTCGCACGAGCAGTACTTC
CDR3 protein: CASSQGSSHEQYF

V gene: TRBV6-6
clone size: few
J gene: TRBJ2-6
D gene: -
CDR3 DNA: TGTGCCAGCAGTTACCGCTCTGGGGCCAACGTCCTGACTTTC
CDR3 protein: CASSYRSGANVLTF

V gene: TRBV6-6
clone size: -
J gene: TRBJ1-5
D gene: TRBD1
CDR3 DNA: TGTGCCAGCAGGAAAGACAGGGGGCGAGGTCAGCCCCAGCATTTT
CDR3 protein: CASRKDRGRGQPQHF

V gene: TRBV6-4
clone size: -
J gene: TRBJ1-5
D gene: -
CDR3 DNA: TGTGCCAGCAGTGACCGAATAAAGGGAACAATTGGACCCCAGCATTTT
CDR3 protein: CASSDRIKGTIGPQHF

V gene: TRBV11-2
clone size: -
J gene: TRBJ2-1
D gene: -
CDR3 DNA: TGTGCCAGCAGCGTCGGGACATTACTTAACAATGAGCAGTTCTTC
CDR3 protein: CASSVGTLLNNEQFF

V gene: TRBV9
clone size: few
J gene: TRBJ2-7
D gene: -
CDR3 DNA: TGTGCCAGCAGCGTAGATCAGGGGATCTCCTACGAGCAGTACTTC
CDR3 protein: CASSVDQGISYEQYF

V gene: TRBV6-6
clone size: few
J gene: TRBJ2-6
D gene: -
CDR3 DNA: TGTGCCAGCAGTTCCCCTGGGGCCAACGTCCTGACTTTC
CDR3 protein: CASSSPGANVLTF

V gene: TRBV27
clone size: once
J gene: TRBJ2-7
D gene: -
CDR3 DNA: TGTGCCAGCAGTTTCGTCCCCCCAAGTATCTCCTACGAGCAGTACTTC
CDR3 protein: CASSFVPPSISYEQYF

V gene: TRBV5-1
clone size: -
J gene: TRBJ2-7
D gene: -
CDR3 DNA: TGCGCCAGCAGCAAATCGACGGGTATCTACGAGCAGTACTTC
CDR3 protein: CASSKSTGIYEQYF

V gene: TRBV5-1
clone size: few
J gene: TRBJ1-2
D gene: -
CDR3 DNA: TGCGCCAGCAGCTTGGCTCTGGGAGATAACTATGGCTACACCTTC
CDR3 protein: CASSLALGDNYGYTF

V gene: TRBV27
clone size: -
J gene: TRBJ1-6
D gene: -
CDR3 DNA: TGTGCCAGCAGCCTCCGGGTCGGAGGTTTTCGAAACTATAATTCACCCCTCCACTTT
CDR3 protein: CASSLRVGGFRNYNSPLHF

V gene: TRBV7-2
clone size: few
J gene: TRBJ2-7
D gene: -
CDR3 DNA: TGTGCCAGCAGCTTAGCTCTCGGGGGCCCTACCAACGAGCAGTACTTC
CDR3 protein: CASSLALGGPTNEQYF

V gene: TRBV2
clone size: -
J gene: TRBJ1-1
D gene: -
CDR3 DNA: TGTGCCAGCAGCGCCCGGGACTTTACCTTGAACACTGAAGCTTTCTTT
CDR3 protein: CASSARDFTLNTEAFF

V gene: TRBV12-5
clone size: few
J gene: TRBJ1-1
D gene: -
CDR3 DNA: TGTGCTAGTGGTTTGGGAACAGGGAACACTGAAGCTTTCTTT
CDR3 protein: CASGLGTGNTEAFF

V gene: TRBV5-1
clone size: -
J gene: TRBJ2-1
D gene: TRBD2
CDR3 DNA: TGCGCCAGCAGCAACTTAGCGGGAGGGTTTGATGAGCAGTTCTTC
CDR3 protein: CASSNLAGGFDEQFF

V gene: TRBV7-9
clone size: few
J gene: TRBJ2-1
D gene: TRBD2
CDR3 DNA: TGTGCCAGCAGCCCCCAAGGACTAGCTAACGAGCAGTTCTTC
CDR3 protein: CASSPQGLANEQFF

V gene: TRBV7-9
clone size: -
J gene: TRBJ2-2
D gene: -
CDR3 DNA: TGTGCCAGCAGCCCAGGGGCCCTCACCGGGGAGCTGTTTTTT
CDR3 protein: CASSPGALTGELFF

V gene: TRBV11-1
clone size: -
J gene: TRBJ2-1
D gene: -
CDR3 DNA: TGTGCCAGCAGCTTAGAGCGACAGGAGTACAATGAGCAGTTCTTC
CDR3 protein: CASSLERQEYNEQFF

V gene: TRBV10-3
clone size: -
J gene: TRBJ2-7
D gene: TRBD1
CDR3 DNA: TGTGCCATCAGTGACCGGGACAGGGGAGGGACCTACGAGCAGTACTTC
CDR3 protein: CAISDRDRGGTYEQYF

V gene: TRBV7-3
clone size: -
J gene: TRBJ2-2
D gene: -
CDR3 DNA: TGTGCCAGCAGCTCCCGTTTGAACACCGGGGAGCTGTTTTTT
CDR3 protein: CASSSRLNTGELFF

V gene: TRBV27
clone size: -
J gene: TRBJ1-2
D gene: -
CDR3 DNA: TGTGCCAGCAGTTTACGGGCAGATACATCTTTTAACTATGGCTACACCTTC
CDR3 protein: CASSLRADTSFNYGYTF

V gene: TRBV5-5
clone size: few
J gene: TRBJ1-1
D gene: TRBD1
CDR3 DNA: TGTGCCAGCAGCTTCGACAGGGGGCGGACGGACGCTTTCTTT
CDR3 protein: CASSFDRGRTDAFF

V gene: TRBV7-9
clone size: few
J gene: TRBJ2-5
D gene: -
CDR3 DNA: TGTGCCAGCAGCACCTTAAGACTGGAGACCCAGTACTTC
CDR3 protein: CASSTLRLETQYF

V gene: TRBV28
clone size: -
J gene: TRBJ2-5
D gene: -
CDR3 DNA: TGTGCCAGCAGTTTAAGGGCTCCGGAGACCCAGTACTTC
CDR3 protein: CASSLRAPETQYF

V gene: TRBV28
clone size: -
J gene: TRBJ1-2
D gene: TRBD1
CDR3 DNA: TGTGCCAGCAATCATGGACAGGGGGTTGGTGGCTACACCTTC
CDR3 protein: CASNHGQGVGGYTF

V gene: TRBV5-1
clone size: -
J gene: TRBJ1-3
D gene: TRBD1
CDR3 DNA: TGCGCCAGCAGCTTGTCCGGACAGGGGAGCTCTGGAAACACCATATATTTT
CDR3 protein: CASSLSGQGSSGNTIYF

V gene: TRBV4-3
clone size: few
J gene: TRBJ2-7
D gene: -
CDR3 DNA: TGCGCCAGCAGCCAGGGCGTTAGAAGCTCCTACGAGCAGTACTTC
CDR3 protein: CASSQGVRSSYEQYF

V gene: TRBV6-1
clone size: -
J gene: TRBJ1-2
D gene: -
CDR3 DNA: TGTGCCAGCAGTGCCCTGGGCTTGGTCTATGGCTACACCTTC
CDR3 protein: CASSALGLVYGYTF

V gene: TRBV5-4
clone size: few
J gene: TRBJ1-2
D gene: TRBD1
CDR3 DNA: TGTGCCAGCAGCCTCCAGGGGGTCGATGGCTACACCTTC
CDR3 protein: CASSLQGVDGYTF

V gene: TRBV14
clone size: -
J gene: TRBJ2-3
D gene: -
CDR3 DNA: TGTGCCAGCAGCCAACGGACGTCGCCCACAGATACGCAGTATTTT
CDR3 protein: CASSQRTSPTDTQYF

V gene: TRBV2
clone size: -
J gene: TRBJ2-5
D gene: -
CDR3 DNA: TGTGCCAGCAGTGAAGCGCCGGGACCAGGGACCCAGTACTTC
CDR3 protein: CASSEAPGPGTQYF

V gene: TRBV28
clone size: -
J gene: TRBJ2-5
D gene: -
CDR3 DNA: TGTGCCAGCAGTTTAGCCCCAATCCCAGAGACCCAGTACTTC
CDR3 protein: CASSLAPIPETQYF

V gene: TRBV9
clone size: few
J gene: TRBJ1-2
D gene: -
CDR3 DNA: TGTGCCAGCAGCGTAGTGGGGGGCGCTTATGGCTACACCTTC
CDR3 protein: CASSVVGGAYGYTF

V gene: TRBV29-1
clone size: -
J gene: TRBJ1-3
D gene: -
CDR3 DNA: TGCAGCGTTGAAACAGCAGGAAACACCATATATTTT
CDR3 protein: CSVETAGNTIYF

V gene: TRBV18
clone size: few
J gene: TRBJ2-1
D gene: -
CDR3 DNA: TGTGCCAGCTCACGAAGTAGGGGAGGCGATCACAATGAGCAGTTCTTC
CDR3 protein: CASSRSRGGDHNEQFF

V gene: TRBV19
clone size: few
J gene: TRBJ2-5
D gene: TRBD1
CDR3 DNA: TGTGCCAGTAGAGGACAGGGGCTACAAGAGACCCAGTACTTC
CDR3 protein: CASRGQGLQETQYF

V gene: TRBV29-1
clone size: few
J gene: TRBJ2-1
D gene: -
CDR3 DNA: TGCAGCTCCGCTAGGGGGCAGGGGGGCGAGCAGTTCTTC
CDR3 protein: CSSARGQGGEQFF